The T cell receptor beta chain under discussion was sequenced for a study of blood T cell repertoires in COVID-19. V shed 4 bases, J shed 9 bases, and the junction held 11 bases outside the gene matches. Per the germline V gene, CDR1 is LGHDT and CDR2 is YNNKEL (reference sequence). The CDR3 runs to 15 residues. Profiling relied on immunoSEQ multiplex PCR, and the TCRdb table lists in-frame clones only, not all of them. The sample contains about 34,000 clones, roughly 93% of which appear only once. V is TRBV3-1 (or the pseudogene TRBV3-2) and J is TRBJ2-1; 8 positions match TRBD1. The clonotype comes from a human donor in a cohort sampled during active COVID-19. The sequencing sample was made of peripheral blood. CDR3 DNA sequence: TGTGCCAGCAGCCCGTCGGGACAGGCCTTGGGTGAGCAGTTCTTC. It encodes CASSPSGQALGEQFF.